A selection of T cell receptor beta chains follows, all from one sample in a study of blood T cell repertoires in COVID-19. TCRdb's copy holds only in-frame clones and misses some; the assay was immunoSEQ multiplex PCR. The sample shows about 85,000 clones, around 87% of them seen only once. The sample taken for sequencing was peripheral blood. Receptor source: a woman older than 75 with active or convalescent COVID-19. Both conserved end residues are part of each CDR3. A D gene is named only where the DNA matches it firmly. Clone size appears in some rows only: once, few, many, or a class for an expanded clone.

size: -
D: -
J: TRBJ2-1
V: TRBV5-4
DNA: TGTGCCAGCAGCTTGAGTGGGGGCAACTACAATGAGCAGTTCTTC
CDR3: CASSLSGGNYNEQFF

size: -
D: -
J: TRBJ2-1
V: TRBV28
DNA: TGTGCCAGCAACATGCCCCTGAAAGCGCGTCCCCCGGTGGATGAGCAGTTCTTC
CDR3: CASNMPLKARPPVDEQFF

size: -
D: TRBD2
J: TRBJ2-1
V: TRBV5-1
DNA: TGCGCCAGCAGCTTGACTAGCGGGAGAGCATCCTACAATGAGCAGTTCTTC
CDR3: CASSLTSGRASYNEQFF

size: -
D: -
J: TRBJ2-7
V: TRBV9
DNA: -
CDR3: CASSTSTASYEQYF

size: -
D: -
J: TRBJ2-7
V: TRBV4-1
DNA: TGCGCCAGCAGCCAAGGGTCAGGTTACGAGCAGTACTTC
CDR3: CASSQGSGYEQYF

size: -
D: TRBD1
J: TRBJ1-1
V: TRBV27
DNA: TGTGCCAGCAGTAAAATACAGGGGGGGATGAACACTGAAGCTTTCTTT
CDR3: CASSKIQGGMNTEAFF

size: few
D: -
J: TRBJ1-3
V: TRBV19
DNA: TGTGCCAGTAGCGACGACAGATGGTTGAACACCATATATTTT
CDR3: CASSDDRWLNTIYF

size: -
D: -
J: TRBJ2-7
V: TRBV27
DNA: TGTGCCAGCAAGGGGGGGCGCGGGTACGAGCAGTACTTC
CDR3: CASKGGRGYEQYF

size: -
D: -
J: TRBJ2-1
V: TRBV6-5
DNA: TGTGCCAGCAGTTACTCGAGAGCTAGCGTTCATGAGCAGTTCTTC
CDR3: CASSYSRASVHEQFF

size: -
D: TRBD1
J: TRBJ1-4
V: TRBV10-3
DNA: TGTGCCACCGGTATTGAGACAGGGACAATAGAAAAACTGTTTTTT
CDR3: CATGIETGTIEKLFF

size: once
D: TRBD1
J: TRBJ2-3
V: TRBV28
DNA: TGTGCCAGTTTACTTTCCGCGACAGGGGTTAGAGATACGCAGTATTTT
CDR3: CASLLSATGVRDTQYF

size: -
D: -
J: TRBJ2-7
V: TRBV5-6
DNA: TGTGCCAGCGGGCGGGGATACTACGAGCAGTACTTC
CDR3: CASGRGYYEQYF

size: once
D: TRBD1
J: TRBJ1-2
V: TRBV28
DNA: TGTGCCAGCAGTCCCGTCGACAGGGGCCTTCGAGGCTACACCTTC
CDR3: CASSPVDRGLRGYTF

size: -
D: TRBD1
J: TRBJ2-5
V: TRBV18
DNA: TGTGCCAGCTCACCACCGGGACAGCTACAAGAGACCCAGTACTTC
CDR3: CASSPPGQLQETQYF

size: -
D: TRBD2
J: TRBJ2-7
V: TRBV7-2
DNA: TGTGCCAGCAGCTTAGGCGGGAGTTTGTCCTACGAGCAGTACTTC
CDR3: CASSLGGSLSYEQYF

size: -
D: -
J: TRBJ2-3
V: TRBV25-1
DNA: TGTGCCAGCAGTGAATATAGGACAGCCCACCCGGATACGCAGTATTTT
CDR3: CASSEYRTAHPDTQYF

size: -
D: -
J: TRBJ1-5
V: TRBV28
DNA: TGTGCCAGCGATCAGGGTGGGAGCAATCAGCCCCAGCATTTT
CDR3: CASDQGGSNQPQHF

size: -
D: TRBD2
J: TRBJ2-1
V: TRBV7-9
DNA: TGTGCCAGCAGCCCGGTAGCGGGAATTGAGCAGTTCTTC
CDR3: CASSPVAGIEQFF

size: -
D: -
J: TRBJ2-1
V: TRBV5-1
DNA: TGCGCCAGCAGCTACGGGCGGGGCCTCGGTTACAATGAGCAGTTCTTC
CDR3: CASSYGRGLGYNEQFF

size: -
D: -
J: TRBJ2-7
V: TRBV29-1
DNA: TGCAGCGTTGAAAACAGATCCTACGAGCAGTACTTC
CDR3: CSVENRSYEQYF

size: -
D: TRBD1
J: TRBJ1-2
V: TRBV27
DNA: TGTGCCAGCAGTCTTCGGACAGGACTCCCCTATGGCTACACCTTC
CDR3: CASSLRTGLPYGYTF

size: -
D: TRBD1
J: TRBJ1-2
V: TRBV29-1
DNA: TGCAGCGTTGAATCAGGGGGCGACTATGGCTACACCTTC
CDR3: CSVESGGDYGYTF

size: -
D: -
J: TRBJ2-7
V: TRBV6-5
DNA: TGTGCCAGCAGTTATACCAGGGGCAACTACGAGCAGTACTTC
CDR3: CASSYTRGNYEQYF

size: -
D: TRBD1
J: TRBJ2-7
V: TRBV27
DNA: TGTGCCAGCAGTTTATCCCGGGACAGCTACGAGCAGTACTTC
CDR3: CASSLSRDSYEQYF

size: -
D: -
J: TRBJ2-1
V: TRBV28
DNA: TGTGCCAGCAGTTCTCCCCGGGAATCGCTTTCCTACAATGAGCAGTTCTTC
CDR3: CASSSPRESLSYNEQFF

size: -
D: TRBD1
J: TRBJ2-7
V: TRBV7-9
DNA: TGTGCCAGCAGCTCAGGACAGGGGCTCTACGAGCAGTACTTC
CDR3: CASSSGQGLYEQYF

size: -
D: TRBD1
J: TRBJ2-3
V: TRBV29-1
DNA: TGCAGCGTCGGGACAGGATACTACACAGATACGCAGTATTTT
CDR3: CSVGTGYYTDTQYF

size: -
D: -
J: TRBJ1-1
V: TRBV9
DNA: TGTGCCAGCAGCCCGTGGACAGTAACACAGAACACTGAAGCTTTCTTT
CDR3: CASSPWTVTQNTEAFF

size: -
D: TRBD1
J: TRBJ2-7
V: TRBV28
DNA: TGTGCCAGCGTTGAAAGCGGGACAGGGTCGTTGCAGTACTTC
CDR3: CASVESGTGSLQYF

size: -
D: -
J: TRBJ2-7
V: TRBV6-2/TRBV6-3
DNA: TGTGCCAGCAGCGGAGGGGTACTTACCTACGAGCAGTACTTC
CDR3: CASSGGVLTYEQYF

size: -
D: -
J: TRBJ2-3
V: TRBV28
DNA: TGTGCCAGCACTATAGGGGGGGCTGACACAGATACGCAGTATTTT
CDR3: CASTIGGADTDTQYF

size: -
D: TRBD1
J: TRBJ1-4
V: TRBV19
DNA: TGTGCCAGTAGCATCACCGGGACAGGGAAGGAAAAACTGTTTTTT
CDR3: CASSITGTGKEKLFF

size: -
D: -
J: TRBJ1-1
V: TRBV19
DNA: TGTGCCAGTAGTTACAGACTGAACACTGAAGCTTTCTTT
CDR3: CASSYRLNTEAFF

size: -
D: -
J: TRBJ2-1
V: TRBV20-1
DNA: TGCAGTGCTAGTGACCCCCCGGGTAATGAGCAGTTCTTC
CDR3: CSASDPPGNEQFF

size: -
D: TRBD2
J: TRBJ2-7
V: TRBV2
DNA: TGTGCCAGCATAATAACCGGGACTAGCAGGGGCGAGCAGTACTTC
CDR3: CASIITGTSRGEQYF

size: -
D: TRBD1
J: TRBJ1-2
V: TRBV5-1
DNA: TGCGCCAGCAGCACGCCGGGACAGGGCCTCGAGGGCTACACCTTC
CDR3: CASSTPGQGLEGYTF

size: once
D: -
J: TRBJ2-2
V: TRBV7-2
DNA: TGTGCCAGCAGCTTAGAGGGTCCGGGAGTCACCGGGGAGCTGTTTTTT
CDR3: CASSLEGPGVTGELFF

size: -
D: TRBD1
J: TRBJ1-5
V: TRBV19
DNA: TGTGCCAGTAGTGGGGGGGACAGGGTTCGGTGGCAGCATTTT
CDR3: CASSGGDRVRWQHF

size: -
D: -
J: TRBJ1-1
V: TRBV28
DNA: TGTGCCAGCAGTTTCTCAGGGGCAAACACTGAAGCTTTCTTT
CDR3: CASSFSGANTEAFF

size: once
D: TRBD1
J: TRBJ2-5
V: TRBV19
DNA: TGTGCCAGTAGTGAAACAGGGGGGCAAGAGACCCAGTACTTC
CDR3: CASSETGGQETQYF

size: -
D: TRBD2
J: TRBJ2-1
V: TRBV29-1
DNA: TGCAGCGTTGAATATGGGTTTCTCGCTAGCGGGTATAGGACCAATGAGCAGTTCTTC
CDR3: CSVEYGFLASGYRTNEQFF

size: -
D: TRBD1
J: TRBJ2-7
V: TRBV28
DNA: TGTGCCAGCACATTAGGAGGGACAGGCGTCGGGGAGCAGTACTTC
CDR3: CASTLGGTGVGEQYF

size: -
D: TRBD1
J: TRBJ2-5
V: TRBV13
DNA: TGTGCCAGCAGCTTTGGGACAGGGGGAGAGACCCAGTACTTC
CDR3: CASSFGTGGETQYF

size: -
D: -
J: TRBJ1-1
V: TRBV18
DNA: TGTGCCAGCTCACCACCAGGAGGGAAGAACACTGAAGCTTTCTTT
CDR3: CASSPPGGKNTEAFF

size: -
D: TRBD1
J: TRBJ2-4
V: TRBV11-2
DNA: TGTGCCAGCAGCTCCCGACAGGGGAAAAACATTCAGTACTTC
CDR3: CASSSRQGKNIQYF

size: -
D: -
J: TRBJ2-7
V: TRBV4-3
DNA: TGCGCCAGCAGCCAAGACTCTGGGCTTTACTACGAGCAGTACTTC
CDR3: CASSQDSGLYYEQYF

size: -
D: -
J: TRBJ1-4
V: TRBV10-3
DNA: TGTGCCAAGTCTCAGGGGACGGATGAAAAACTGTTTTTT
CDR3: CAKSQGTDEKLFF

size: -
D: -
J: TRBJ1-4
V: TRBV6-1
DNA: TGTGCCAGCAGTGAAGGACATACCCCGGGGATACTGTTTTTT
CDR3: CASSEGHTPGILFF

size: -
D: -
J: TRBJ1-1
V: TRBV11-2
DNA: TGTGCCAGCAGCCCTACGGGAGGGGGGACTGAAGCTTTCTTT
CDR3: CASSPTGGGTEAFF

size: -
D: -
J: TRBJ2-7
V: TRBV7-2
DNA: TGTGCCAGCAGCTTATCCGGAAACAGGTTGGTTTTC
CDR3: CASSLSGNRLVF